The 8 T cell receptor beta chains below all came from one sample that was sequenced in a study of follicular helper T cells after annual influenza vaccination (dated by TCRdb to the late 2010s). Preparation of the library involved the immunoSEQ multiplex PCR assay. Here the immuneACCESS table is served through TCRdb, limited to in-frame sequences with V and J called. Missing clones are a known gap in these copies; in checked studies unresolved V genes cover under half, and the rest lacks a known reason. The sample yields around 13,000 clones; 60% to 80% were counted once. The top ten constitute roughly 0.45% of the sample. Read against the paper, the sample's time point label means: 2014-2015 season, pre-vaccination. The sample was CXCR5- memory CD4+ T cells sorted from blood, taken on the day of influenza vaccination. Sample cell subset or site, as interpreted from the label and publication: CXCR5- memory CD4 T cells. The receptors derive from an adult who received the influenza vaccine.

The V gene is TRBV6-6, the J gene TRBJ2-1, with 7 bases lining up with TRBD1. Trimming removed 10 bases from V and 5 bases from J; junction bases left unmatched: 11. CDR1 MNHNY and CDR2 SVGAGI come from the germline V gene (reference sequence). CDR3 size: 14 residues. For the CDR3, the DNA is TGTGCCACTTCTTTCGGGACAGTTAACAATGAGCAGTTCTTC. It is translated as CATSFGTVNNEQFF.

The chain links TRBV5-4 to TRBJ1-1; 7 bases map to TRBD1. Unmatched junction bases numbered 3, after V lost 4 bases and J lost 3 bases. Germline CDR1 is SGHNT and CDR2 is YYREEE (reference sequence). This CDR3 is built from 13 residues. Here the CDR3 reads CASSRDSYTEAFF. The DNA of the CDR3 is TGTGCCAGCAGCCGGGACAGCTACACTGAAGCTTTCTTT. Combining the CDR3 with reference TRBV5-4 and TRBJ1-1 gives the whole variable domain ETGVTQSPTHLIKTRGQQVTLRCSSQSGHNTVSWYQQALGQGPQFIFQYYREEENGRGNFPPRFSGLQFPNYSSELNVNALELDDSALYLCASSRDSYTEAFFGQGTRLTVV.

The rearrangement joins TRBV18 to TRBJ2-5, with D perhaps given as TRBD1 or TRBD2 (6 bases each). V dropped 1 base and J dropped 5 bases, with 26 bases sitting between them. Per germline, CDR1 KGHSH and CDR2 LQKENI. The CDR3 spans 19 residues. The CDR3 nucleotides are TGTGCCAGCTCACCACTTCCAGTGACGGGGACACTGGCGGGGGAGACCCAGTACTTC. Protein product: CASSPLPVTGTLAGETQYF.

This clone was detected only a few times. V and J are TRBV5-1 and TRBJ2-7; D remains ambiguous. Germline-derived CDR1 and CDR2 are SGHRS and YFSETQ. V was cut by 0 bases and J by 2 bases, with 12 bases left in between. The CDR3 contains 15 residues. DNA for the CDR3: TGCGCCAGCAGCTTGGCCCCAGATTCCCCCTACGAGCAGTACTTC. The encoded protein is CASSLAPDSPYEQYF.

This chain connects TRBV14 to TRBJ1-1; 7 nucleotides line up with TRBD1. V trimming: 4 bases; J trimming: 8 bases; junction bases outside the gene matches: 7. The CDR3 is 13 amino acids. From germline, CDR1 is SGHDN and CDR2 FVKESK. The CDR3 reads CASSPGTEWEAFF. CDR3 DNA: TGTGCCAGCAGCCCAGGGACAGAGTGGGAAGCTTTCTTT. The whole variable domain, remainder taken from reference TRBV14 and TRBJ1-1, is EAGVTQFPSHSVIEKGQTVTLRCDPISGHDNLYWYRRVMGKEIKFLLHFVKESKQDESGMPNNRFLAERTGGTYSTLKVQPAELEDSGVYFCASSPGTEWEAFFGQGTRLTVV.

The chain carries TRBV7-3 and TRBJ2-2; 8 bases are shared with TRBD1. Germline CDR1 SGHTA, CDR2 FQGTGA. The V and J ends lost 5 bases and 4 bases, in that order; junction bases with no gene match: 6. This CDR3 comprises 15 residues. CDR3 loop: CASSPSTGGTGELFF. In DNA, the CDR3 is TGTGCCAGCAGCCCCTCCACAGGGGGCACCGGGGAGCTGTTTTTT.

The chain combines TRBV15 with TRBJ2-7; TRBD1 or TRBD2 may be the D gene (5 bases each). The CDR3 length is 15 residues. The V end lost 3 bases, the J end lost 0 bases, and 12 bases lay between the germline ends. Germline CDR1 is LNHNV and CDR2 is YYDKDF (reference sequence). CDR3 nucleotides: TGTGCCACCAGCAGGTTGACGGGACCCTCCTACGAGCAGTACTTC. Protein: CATSRLTGPSYEQYF.

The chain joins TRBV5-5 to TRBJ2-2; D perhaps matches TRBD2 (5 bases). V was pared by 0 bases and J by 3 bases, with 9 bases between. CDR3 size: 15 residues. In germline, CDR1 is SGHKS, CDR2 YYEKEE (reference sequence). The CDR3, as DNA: TGTGCCAGCAGCTTGGTAGGACTCCACACCGGGGAGCTGTTTTTT. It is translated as CASSLVGLHTGELFF. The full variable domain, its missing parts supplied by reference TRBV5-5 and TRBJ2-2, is DAGVTQSPTHLIKTRGQQVTLRCSPISGHKSVSWYQQVLGQGPQFIFQYYEKEERGRGNFPDRFSARQFPNYSSELNVNALLLGDSALYLCASSLVGLHTGELFFGEGSRLTVL.